These 20 T cell receptor beta chains came from one sample sequenced in a study of T cell clonotyping in hematopoietic cell transplantation. Libraries were prepared by immunoSEQ multiplex PCR; TCRdb keeps only in-frame clonotypes and omits some of them. Among roughly 40,000 clones listed, around 95% were seen once. Sequencing was carried out using peripheral blood mononuclear cells. The receptor set was obtained from a woman aged 50 to 65 in good health. Some clones in this sample may be carry-over from other donors' samples.

This clone was recorded only once. The chain employs TRBV11-3 and TRBJ1-2; D is possibly TRBD1 (5 bases). V lost 5 bases and J 4 bases, leaving 14 bases between the germline ends. CDR1 and CDR2 from the germline V gene are SGHNT and YENEEA. There are 14 residues in the CDR3. CDR3 residues: CASSGEGLLYGYTF. The CDR3 DNA is TGTGCCAGCAGCGGAGAGGGACTGCTCTATGGCTACACCTTC. Full variable domain (outside the CDR3, taken from reference TRBV11-3 and TRBJ1-2): EAGVVQSPRYKIIEKKQPVAFWCNPISGHNTLYWYLQNLGQGPELLIRYENEEAVDDSQLPKDRFSAERLKGVDSTLKIQPAELGDSAVYLCASSGEGLLYGYTFGSGTRLTVV.

This chain links TRBV2 with TRBJ1-2, with a tentative D call TRBD1 (5 bases). Germline V gene sequence: CDR1 SNHLY, CDR2 FYNNEI. CDR3 length: 14 amino acids. Between the trimmed V and J ends, which lost 4 bases and 8 bases, there was a span of 17 bases. The CDR3 spells CASSVTGPGRGYTF. CDR3 in DNA: TGTGCCAGCAGTGTTACGGGGCCGGGACGAGGCTACACCTTC. The complete variable domain, with remaining parts taken from reference TRBV2 and TRBJ1-2, reads EPEVTQTPSHQVTQMGQEVILRCVPISNHLYFYWYRQILGQKVEFLVSFYNNEISEKSEIFDDQFSVERPDGSNFTLKIRSTKLEDSAMYFCASSVTGPGRGYTFGSGTRLTVV.

The chain has TRBV7-6 and TRBJ1-2; perhaps TRBD1 as D (6 bases). The CDR3 is 14 amino acids. The V end was cut by 5 bases, the J end by 8 bases, with 18 bases between. Germline-derived CDR1 and CDR2 are SGHVS and FNYEAQ. Here the CDR3 reads CASSPTESQGGYTF. CDR3 bases: TGTGCCAGCAGCCCGACGGAAAGTCAGGGGGGCTACACCTTC.

The rearrangement joins TRBV4-3 to TRBJ2-1; 11 nucleotides line up with TRBD2. The CDR3 has 19 amino acids. Trimming cost V 1 base and J 2 bases; bases outside gene matches: 10. Germline V gene lookup returns CDR1 LGHNA and CDR2 YSLEER. CDR3 protein: CASSQATGLAGNPYNEQFF. The CDR3 nucleotides are TGCGCCAGCAGCCAAGCAACCGGACTAGCGGGTAACCCCTACAATGAGCAGTTCTTC.

CDR3 nucleotide sequence: TGTGCCAGCAGCAGGGACAGAGGGACTTCACCCCTCCACTTT. Its protein is CASSRDRGTSPLHF. The gene calls are TRBV2 and TRBJ1-6, with 7 bases matching TRBD1. CDR1 and CDR2 from the germline V gene are SNHLY and FYNNEI. The CDR3 is 14 residues long. V shed 6 bases, J shed 9 bases, and the junction held 8 bases outside the gene matches.

The V and J genes are TRBV7-7 and TRBJ1-6; TRBD1 is a possible D gene (5 bases). V dropped 2 bases and J dropped 6 bases, with 20 bases sitting between them. Germline V gives CDR1 SSHAT, CDR2 FNYEAQ (reference sequence). The CDR3 spans 18 residues. Here the CDR3 reads CASSLMRSRQGLNSPLHF. The CDR3 DNA follows: TGTGCCAGCAGCTTAATGCGTTCTCGGCAGGGCCTTAATTCACCCCTCCACTTT. Full variable domain (outside the CDR3, taken from reference TRBV7-7 and TRBJ1-6): GAGVSQSPRYKVTKRGQDVTLRCDPISSHATLYWYQQALGQGPEFLTYFNYEAQPDKSGLPSDRFSAERPEGSISTLTIQRTEQRDSAMYRCASSLMRSRQGLNSPLHFGNGTRLTVT.

The chain is built from TRBV30 and TRBJ2-7; D perhaps matches TRBD1 (6 bases). This CDR3 spans 14 amino acids. CDR1 is GTSNPN and CDR2 is SVGIG in the germline V gene (reference sequence). Deletions cut 2 bases from V and 0 bases from J, with 11 bases between. The CDR3, as DNA: TGTGCCTGGAGTAGGGACATGACCTCCTACGAGCAGTACTTC. The encoded protein is CAWSRDMTSYEQYF.

The gene calls are TRBV5-1 and TRBJ2-5; TRBD1 aligns across 9 bases. V was clipped by 3 bases and J by 4 bases; unmatched bases: 1. CDR3 length: 13 amino acids. Germline V lookup: CDR1 SGHRS, CDR2 YFSETQ. The CDR3 loop is CASSSDRGETQYF. For the CDR3, the DNA is TGCGCCAGCAGCTCGGACAGGGGAGAGACCCAGTACTTC.

The chain uses TRBV28 and TRBJ2-7; TRBD2 aligns across 12 bases. This CDR3 has 14 residues. V trimming: 4 bases; J trimming: 2 bases; junction bases outside the gene matches: 0. Looked up from germline, CDR1 is MDHEN and CDR2 is SYDVKM. CDR3 residues: CASSSSGGAYEQYF. For the CDR3, the DNA is TGTGCCAGCAGTTCTAGCGGGGGGGCCTACGAGCAGTACTTC. The complete variable domain, with remaining parts taken from reference TRBV28 and TRBJ2-7, reads DVKVTQSSRYLVKRTGEKVFLECVQDMDHENMFWYRQDPGLGLRLIYFSYDVKMKEKGDIPEGYSVSREKKERFSLILESASTNQTSMYLCASSSSGGAYEQYFGPGTRLTVT.

This clone was observed once. The chain is built from TRBV7-2 and TRBJ2-7, with D perhaps TRBD1 (5 bases). The V end lost 2 bases, the J end lost 3 bases, and 8 bases lay between the germline ends. The CDR3 is 13 residues long. Germline lookup yields CDR1 SGHTA and CDR2 FQGNSA. The CDR3 DNA reads TGTGCCAGCAGCTTAAGCAGGGTCTACGAGCAGTACTTC. Protein product: CASSLSRVYEQYF.

As to this clone: An end of the junction does not agree with germline; a read error may underlie this. The chain joins TRBV5-6 to TRBJ2-2; D possibly uses TRBD1 or TRBD2 (5 bases each). The CDR3 contains 16 residues. Germline loops: CDR1 SGHDT, CDR2 YYEEEE. The CDR3 is CASTLGLGANTGELFF. Written as DNA, the CDR3 is TGTGCCAGCACCTTGGGGTTGGGGGCGAACACCGGGGAGCTGTTTTTT.

In the case of this clone: At the DNA level, this CDR3 is encoded by other sequences in the same sample as well. J is TRBJ2-2 and V is TRBV9, with D uncertain. With 0 bases removed from V and 4 bases from J, the gap between germline ends came to 4 bases. The CDR3 runs to 13 residues. Germline V gene lookup returns CDR1 SGDLS and CDR2 YYNGEE. The CDR3 sequence: CASSVVGTGELFF. CDR3 in DNA: TGTGCCAGCAGCGTAGTCGGCACCGGGGAGCTGTTTTTT.

J is TRBJ2-1 and V is TRBV28, with 7 bases lining up with TRBD1. V was pared by 5 bases and J by 3 bases, with 4 bases of the junction left unmatched. There are 14 residues in the CDR3. Germline V gives CDR1 MDHEN, CDR2 SYDVKM. The CDR3 DNA reads TGTGCCAGCAGTATGGGACAGATCTACAATGAGCAGTTCTTC. The encoded protein is CASSMGQIYNEQFF. The variable domain in full, with the rest retrieved from reference TRBV28 and TRBJ2-1, is DVKVTQSSRYLVKRTGEKVFLECVQDMDHENMFWYRQDPGLGLRLIYFSYDVKMKEKGDIPEGYSVSREKKERFSLILESASTNQTSMYLCASSMGQIYNEQFFGPGTRLTVL.

The chain carries TRBV29-1 and TRBJ2-3; 12 bases align to TRBD2. CDR3 length: 15 residues. Germline V gene lookup returns CDR1 SQVTM and CDR2 ANQGSEA. V was pared by 4 bases and J by 1 base, with 3 bases of the junction left unmatched. The CDR3 DNA follows: TGCAGCGTTGGCAGACTAGCGGGGGGCACAGATACGCAGTATTTT. It encodes CSVGRLAGGTDTQYF.

The V and J genes are TRBV7-6 and TRBJ2-1, with TRBD1 matching over 8 bases. CDR3 length: 14 residues. V dropped 5 bases and J dropped 7; count of bases not matched to a gene: 7. Germline CDR1 SGHVS, CDR2 FNYEAQ. CDR3 DNA: TGTGCCAGCAGCAATGGACAGGGCGAGAATGAGCAGTTCTTC. Its translation: CASSNGQGENEQFF.

The chain combines TRBV25-1 with TRBJ1-1; 8 bases line up with TRBD1. V gave up 2 bases and J gave up 5 bases; unmatched junction bases: 13. The CDR3 is 17 amino acids. Germline CDR1 MGHDK, CDR2 SYGVNS. The CDR3 loop reads CASSERKQGGRLTEAFF. As DNA, the CDR3 is TGTGCCAGCAGTGAACGGAAACAGGGGGGGAGGTTGACTGAAGCTTTCTTT.

V and J are TRBV30 and TRBJ1-2, with D maybe TRBD1 (5 bases). CDR1 and CDR2 from the germline V gene are GTSNPN and SVGIG (reference sequence). The CDR3 extends over 13 amino acids. Trimming shortened V by 4 bases and J by 4 bases, and 13 bases separated the two germline ends. The CDR3 reads CAWTTLGGYGYTF. CDR3 bases: TGTGCCTGGACTACGCTCGGGGGCTATGGCTACACCTTC.

This clone was counted between two and nine times. The V call is TRBV6-4, the J call TRBJ1-1, with a weak D call TRBD1 (5 bases). The length of the CDR3 is 12 residues. From germline, CDR1 is MRHNA and CDR2 SNTAGT. V was shortened by 9 bases and J by 2 bases, with 10 bases between the two germline ends. This CDR3 reads CARPRGNTEAFF. The CDR3 nucleotides read TGTGCCAGACCAAGGGGCAACACTGAAGCTTTCTTT.

The genes are TRBV9 and TRBJ2-1; 9 positions match TRBD2. Germline V gene data show CDR1 as SGDLS and CDR2 as YYNGEE. This CDR3 has 15 amino acids. The junction had 5 bases not matched to a gene; V was cut back by 3 bases and J by 4 bases. This CDR3 is CASSEGLAEYNEQFF. DNA for the CDR3: TGTGCCAGCAGCGAGGGACTAGCTGAGTACAATGAGCAGTTCTTC.

The chain carries TRBV6-6 and TRBJ2-5; 12 bases line up with TRBD1. Germline values: CDR1 MNHNY, CDR2 SVGAGI (reference sequence). V lost 6 bases, J lost 6 bases, and 8 bases stayed unmatched. This CDR3 comprises 15 residues. CDR3 protein: CASRAGTGGTQTQYF. The CDR3 nucleotides read TGTGCCAGCAGGGCCGGGACAGGGGGCACCCAGACCCAGTACTTC.